This T cell receptor beta chain originates from a study of T cells in Graves' hyperthyroidism and ophthalmopathy. Broader study findings: Blood also contained most expanded thyroid clonotypes above 0.001. The model forecast ophthalmopathy, anticipating it by a median approximately 6.2 months before onset.

V gave up 5 bases and J gave up 3 bases; unmatched junction bases: 4. Germline V gene lookup returns CDR1 SEHNR and CDR2 FQNEAQ (reference sequence). CDR3 length: 15 residues. About this clonotype: Its antigen remains unidentified.

Amplified TCR beta CDR3 regions derived from RNA transcripts. Researchers ran a first-round RT-PCR on the TCR CDR3 using the HTBI primer set. MiXCR, applied by TCRdb to the multiplex PCR reads, yields one record per CDR3 protein. The table has about 640,000 distinct CDR3 sequences, 20% seen once; the top ten hold around a third. The sequenced sample was blood. The sequence came from a man aged 25 to 40 with Graves' ophthalmopathy. The chain recombines TRBV7-9 with TRBJ2-1; TRBD2 agrees at 10 bases. Here the CDR3 DNA reads TGTGCCAGCAGCGCGGGACTAGCGTACTACAATGAGCAGTTCTTC. The encoded protein is CASSAGLAYYNEQFF. The full variable domain, completed using reference TRBV7-9 and TRBJ2-1, is DTGVSQNPRHKITKRGQNVTFRCDPISEHNRLYWYRQTLGQGPEFLTYFQNEAQLEKSRLLSDRFSAERPKGSFSTLEIQRTEQGDSAMYLCASSAGLAYYNEQFFGPGTRLTVL.